This T cell receptor beta chain is from a study of CD4 T cells in relation to SARS-CoV-2 and coronaviruses. Sequencing was performed with immunoSEQ multiplex PCR; in TCRdb, only in-frame clones are kept and a portion is missing. The sample includes just over 35,000 clones, about 80% of them seen just once. Details on this clone: What it binds is unknown.

Trimming removed 2 bases from V and 8 bases from J; junction bases left unmatched: 1. The CDR3 covers 13 residues. This TCR was recovered from an adult with COVID-19. The chain is built from TRBV12-3 or TRBV12-4 and TRBJ2-1; TRBD2 aligns across 9 bases. Material for sequencing was naive CD4+ T cells from PBMCs, cultured in vitro. Documented subset: naive CD4+ T cells isolated by negative enrichment. Here the CDR3 reads CASSLRTSDEQFF. The CDR3 DNA follows: TGTGCCAGCAGTTTAAGGACTAGCGATGAGCAGTTCTTC.